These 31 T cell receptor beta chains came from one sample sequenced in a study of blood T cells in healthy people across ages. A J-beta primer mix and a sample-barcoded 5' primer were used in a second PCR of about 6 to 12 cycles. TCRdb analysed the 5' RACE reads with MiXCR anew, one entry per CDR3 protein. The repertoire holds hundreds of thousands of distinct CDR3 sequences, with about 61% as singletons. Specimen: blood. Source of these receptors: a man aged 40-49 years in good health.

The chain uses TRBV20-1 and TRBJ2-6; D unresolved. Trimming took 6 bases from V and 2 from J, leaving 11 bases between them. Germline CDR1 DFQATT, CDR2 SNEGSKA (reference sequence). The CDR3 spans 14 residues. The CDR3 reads CSALDTAGANVLTF. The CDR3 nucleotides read TGCAGTGCGCTAGACACTGCTGGGGCCAACGTCCTGACTTTC.

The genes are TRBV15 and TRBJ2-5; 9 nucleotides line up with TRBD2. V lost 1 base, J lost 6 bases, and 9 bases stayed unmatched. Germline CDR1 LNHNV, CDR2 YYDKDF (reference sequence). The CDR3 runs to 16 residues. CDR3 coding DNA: TGTGCCACCAGCAGAGTACCGGGACTAGCTACGCAGACCCAGTACTTC. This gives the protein CATSRVPGLATQTQYF. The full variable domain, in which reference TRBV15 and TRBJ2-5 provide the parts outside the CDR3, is DAMVIQNPRYQVTQFGKPVTLSCSQTLNHNVMYWYQQKSSQAPKLLFHYYDKDFNNEADTPDNFQSRRPNTSFCFLDIRSPGLGDTAMYLCATSRVPGLATQTQYFGPGTRLLVL.

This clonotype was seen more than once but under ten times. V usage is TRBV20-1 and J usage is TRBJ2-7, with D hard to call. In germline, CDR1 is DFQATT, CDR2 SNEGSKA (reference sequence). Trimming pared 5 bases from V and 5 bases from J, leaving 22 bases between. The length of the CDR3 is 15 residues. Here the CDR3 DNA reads TGCAGTGCTCGCCGGCCCGGGCCGGTAATGGACGAGCAGTACTTC. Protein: CSARRPGPVMDEQYF.

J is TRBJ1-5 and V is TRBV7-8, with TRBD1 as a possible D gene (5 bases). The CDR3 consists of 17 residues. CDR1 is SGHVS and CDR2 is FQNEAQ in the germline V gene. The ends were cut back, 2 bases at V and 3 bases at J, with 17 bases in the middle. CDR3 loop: CASSLSQFSRDNQPQHF. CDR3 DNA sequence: TGTGCCAGCAGCTTAAGTCAGTTTAGCAGGGACAATCAGCCCCAGCATTTT.

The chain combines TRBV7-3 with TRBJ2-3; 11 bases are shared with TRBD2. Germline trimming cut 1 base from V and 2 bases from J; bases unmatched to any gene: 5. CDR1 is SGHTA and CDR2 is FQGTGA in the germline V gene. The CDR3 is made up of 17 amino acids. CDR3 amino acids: CASSLKPSGGFTDTQYF. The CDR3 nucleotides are TGTGCCAGCAGCTTAAAGCCTAGCGGGGGGTTCACAGATACGCAGTATTTT.

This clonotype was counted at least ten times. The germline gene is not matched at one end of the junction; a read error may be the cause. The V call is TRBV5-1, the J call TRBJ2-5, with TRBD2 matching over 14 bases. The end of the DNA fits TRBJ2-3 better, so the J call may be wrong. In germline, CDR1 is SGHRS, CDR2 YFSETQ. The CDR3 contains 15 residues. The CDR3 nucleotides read TGTGCCAGCAGCCCGGGACTAGCGGGAGTCGAGACGCAGTATTTT. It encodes CASSPGLAGVETQYF.

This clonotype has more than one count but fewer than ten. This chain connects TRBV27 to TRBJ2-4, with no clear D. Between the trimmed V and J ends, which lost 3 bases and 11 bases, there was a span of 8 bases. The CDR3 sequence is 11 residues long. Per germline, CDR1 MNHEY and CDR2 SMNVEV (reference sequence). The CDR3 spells CASSFRAVQYF. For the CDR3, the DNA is TGTGCCAGCAGTTTTCGAGCAGTTCAGTACTTC.

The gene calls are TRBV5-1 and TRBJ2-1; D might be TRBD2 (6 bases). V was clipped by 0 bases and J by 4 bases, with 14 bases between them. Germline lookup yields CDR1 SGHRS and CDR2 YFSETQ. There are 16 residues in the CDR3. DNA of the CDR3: TGCGCCAGCAGCTTGGCCGGGGGTGCAGGATACAATGAGCAGTTCTTC. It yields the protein CASSLAGGAGYNEQFF.

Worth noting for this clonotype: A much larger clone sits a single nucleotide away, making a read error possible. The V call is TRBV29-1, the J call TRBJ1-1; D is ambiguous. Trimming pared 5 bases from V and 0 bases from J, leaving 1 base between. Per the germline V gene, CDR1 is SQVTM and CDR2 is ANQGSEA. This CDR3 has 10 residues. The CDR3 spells CSVLNTEAFF. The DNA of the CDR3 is TGCAGCGTTTTGAACACTGAAGCTTTCTTT.

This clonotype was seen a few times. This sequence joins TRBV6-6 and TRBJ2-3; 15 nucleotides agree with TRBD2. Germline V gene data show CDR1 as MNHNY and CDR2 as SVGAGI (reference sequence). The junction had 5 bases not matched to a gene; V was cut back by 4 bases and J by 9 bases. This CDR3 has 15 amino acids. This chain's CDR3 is CASSSMGLAGGTQYF. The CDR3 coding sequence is TGTGCCAGCAGTTCTATGGGACTAGCGGGAGGAACGCAGTATTTT.

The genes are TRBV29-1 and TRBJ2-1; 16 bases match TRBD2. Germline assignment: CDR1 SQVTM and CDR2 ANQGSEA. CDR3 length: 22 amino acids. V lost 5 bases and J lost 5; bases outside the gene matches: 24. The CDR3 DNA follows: TGCAGCGTTCCCCAATGGGGACAGGGAATCGGGACTAGCGGGAGGGTCCACAATGAGCAGTTCTTC. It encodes CSVPQWGQGIGTSGRVHNEQFF.

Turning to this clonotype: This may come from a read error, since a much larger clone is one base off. Here the CDR3 DNA reads TGTGCCAGCAGCTCCCCTAAGCTGGGGGATCTGAACACTGAAGCTTTGTTT. Amino acids: CASSSPKLGDLNTEALF. The chain links TRBV11-1 to TRBJ1-1; a possible D gene is TRBD1 (5 bases). This CDR3 comprises 17 residues. Germline V lookup: CDR1 SGHAT, CDR2 FQDESV (reference sequence).

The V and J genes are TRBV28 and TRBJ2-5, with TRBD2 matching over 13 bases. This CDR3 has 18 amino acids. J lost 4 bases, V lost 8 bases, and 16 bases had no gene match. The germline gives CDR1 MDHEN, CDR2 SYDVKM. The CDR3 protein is CASAITSGRAAGGETQYF. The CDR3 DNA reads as TGTGCCAGCGCGATCACTAGCGGGAGGGCCGCGGGGGGAGAGACCCAGTACTTC.

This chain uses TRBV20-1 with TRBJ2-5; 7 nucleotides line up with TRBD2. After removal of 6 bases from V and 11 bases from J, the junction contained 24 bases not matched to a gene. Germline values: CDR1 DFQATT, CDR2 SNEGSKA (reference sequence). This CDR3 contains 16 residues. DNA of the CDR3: TGCAGTGCCCCTCCGACCCGCGGGGGTACCTACAATGAGCAGTACTTC. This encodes CSAPPTRGGTYNEQYF.

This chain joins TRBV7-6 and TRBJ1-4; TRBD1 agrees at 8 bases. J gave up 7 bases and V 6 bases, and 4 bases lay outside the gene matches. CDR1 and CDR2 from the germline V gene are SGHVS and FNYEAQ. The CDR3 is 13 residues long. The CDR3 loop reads CASRRQGLEKLFF. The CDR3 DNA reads TGTGCCAGCAGACGACAGGGGCTTGAAAAACTGTTTTTT.

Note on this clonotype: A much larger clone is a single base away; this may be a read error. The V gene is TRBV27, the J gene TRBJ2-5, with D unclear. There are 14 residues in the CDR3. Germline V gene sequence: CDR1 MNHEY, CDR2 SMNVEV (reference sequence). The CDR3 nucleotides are TGTGCCAGCAGTTTACAGAGGCCCCAAGAGACCCGGTACTTC. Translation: CASSLQRPQETRYF.

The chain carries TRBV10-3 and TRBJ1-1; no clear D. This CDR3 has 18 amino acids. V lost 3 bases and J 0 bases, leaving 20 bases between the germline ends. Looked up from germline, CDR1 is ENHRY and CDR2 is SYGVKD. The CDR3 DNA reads TGTGCCATCAGTGACTCCCCCTACAGAGTAGATATGAACACTGAAGCTTTCTTT. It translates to CAISDSPYRVDMNTEAFF.

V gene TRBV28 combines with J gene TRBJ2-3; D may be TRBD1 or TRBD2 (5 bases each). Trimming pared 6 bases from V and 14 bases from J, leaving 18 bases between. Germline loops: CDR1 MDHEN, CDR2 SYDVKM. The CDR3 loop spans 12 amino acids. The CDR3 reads CASSTGGPVRYF. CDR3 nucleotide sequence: TGTGCCAGCAGCACTGGGGGACCCGTTCGGTATTTT. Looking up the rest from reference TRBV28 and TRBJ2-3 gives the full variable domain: DVKVTQSSRYLVKRTGEKVFLECVQDMDHENMFWYRQDPGLGLRLIYFSYDVKMKEKGDIPEGYSVSREKKERFSLILESASTNQTSMYLCASSTGGPVRYFGPGTRLTVL.

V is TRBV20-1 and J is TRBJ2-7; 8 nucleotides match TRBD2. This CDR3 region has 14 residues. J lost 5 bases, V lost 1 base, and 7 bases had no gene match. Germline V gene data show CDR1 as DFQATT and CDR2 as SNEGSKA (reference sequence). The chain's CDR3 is CSARGRGRNNEQYF. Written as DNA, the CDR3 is TGCAGTGCTAGAGGTCGCGGGAGGAATAACGAGCAGTACTTC.

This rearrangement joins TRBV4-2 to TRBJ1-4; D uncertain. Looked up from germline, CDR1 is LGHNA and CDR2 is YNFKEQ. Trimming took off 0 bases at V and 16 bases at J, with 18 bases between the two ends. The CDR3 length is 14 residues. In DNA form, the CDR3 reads TGTGCCAGCAGCCAAGAAAACATCTCTCCCGAGAGGTTTTTT. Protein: CASSQENISPERFF.

The CDR3 sequence: CASSPGKTYEQYF. The CDR3 nucleotides are TGTGCCAGCAGCCCGGGAAAAACCTACGAGCAGTACTTC. The chain recombines TRBV7-7 with TRBJ2-7; D perhaps matches TRBD2 (5 bases). The length of the CDR3 is 13 residues. Germline-derived CDR1 and CDR2 are SSHAT and FNYEAQ (reference sequence). Trimming left V 5 bases short and J 2 bases short, with 10 bases between.

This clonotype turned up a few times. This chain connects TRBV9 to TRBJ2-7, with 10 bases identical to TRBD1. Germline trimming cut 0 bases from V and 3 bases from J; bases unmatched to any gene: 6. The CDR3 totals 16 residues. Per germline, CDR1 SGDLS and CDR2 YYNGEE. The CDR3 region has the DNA TGTGCCAGCAGCGTAGGGGGGACAGGGGAAATCTACGAGCAGTACTTC. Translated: CASSVGGTGEIYEQYF. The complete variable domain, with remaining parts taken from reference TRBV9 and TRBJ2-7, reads DSGVTQTPKHLITATGQRVTLRCSPRSGDLSVYWYQQSLDQGLQFLIQYYNGEERAKGNILERFSAQQFPDLHSELNLSSLELGDSALYFCASSVGGTGEIYEQYFGPGTRLTVT.

The CDR3 DNA reads as TGTGCCAGCACCGCAACAGGGGGTAATTCACCCCTCCACTTT. Translation: CASTATGGNSPLHF. This chain joins TRBV27 and TRBJ1-6, with TRBD1 identical over 8 bases. Germline CDR1 reads MNHEY; CDR2 reads SMNVEV (reference sequence). The CDR3 totals 14 residues. Trimming took 7 bases from V and 6 from J; bases not matched to a gene: 5.

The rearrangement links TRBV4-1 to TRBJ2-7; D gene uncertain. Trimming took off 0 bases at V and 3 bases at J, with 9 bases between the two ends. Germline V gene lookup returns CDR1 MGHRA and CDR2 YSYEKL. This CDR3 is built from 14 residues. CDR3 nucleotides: TGCGCCAGCAGCCAAGACGGCAGTCACTACGAGCAGTACTTC. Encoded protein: CASSQDGSHYEQYF.

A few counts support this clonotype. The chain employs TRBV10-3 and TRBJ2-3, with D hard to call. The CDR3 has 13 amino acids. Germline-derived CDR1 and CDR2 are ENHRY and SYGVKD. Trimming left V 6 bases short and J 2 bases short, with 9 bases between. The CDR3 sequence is CAIRNTDTDTQYF. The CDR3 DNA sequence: TGTGCCATCAGAAACACCGACACAGATACGCAGTATTTT.

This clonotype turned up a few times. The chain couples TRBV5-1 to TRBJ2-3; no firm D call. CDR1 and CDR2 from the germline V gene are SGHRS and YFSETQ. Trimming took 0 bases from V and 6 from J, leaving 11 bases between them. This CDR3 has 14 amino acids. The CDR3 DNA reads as TGCGCCAGCAGCTTGGATGTGGGTTCCGATACGCAGTATTTT. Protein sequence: CASSLDVGSDTQYF.

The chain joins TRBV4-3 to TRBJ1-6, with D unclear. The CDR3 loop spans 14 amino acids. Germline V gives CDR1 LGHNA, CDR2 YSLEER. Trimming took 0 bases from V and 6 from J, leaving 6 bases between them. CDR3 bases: TGCGCCAGCAGCCAAGACCGAGCTAATTCACCCCTCCACTTT. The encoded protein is CASSQDRANSPLHF.

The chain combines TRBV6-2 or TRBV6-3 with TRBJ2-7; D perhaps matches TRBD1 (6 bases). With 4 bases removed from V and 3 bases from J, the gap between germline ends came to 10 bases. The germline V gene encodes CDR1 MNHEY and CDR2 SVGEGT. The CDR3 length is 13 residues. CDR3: CASSLYRVYEQYF. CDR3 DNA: TGTGCCAGCAGTTTATACAGGGTCTACGAGCAGTACTTC.

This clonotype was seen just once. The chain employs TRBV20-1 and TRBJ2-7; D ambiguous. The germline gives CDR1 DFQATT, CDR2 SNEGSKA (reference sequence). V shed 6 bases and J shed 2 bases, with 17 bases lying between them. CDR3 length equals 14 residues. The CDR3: CSALNSAVTYEQYF. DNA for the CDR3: TGCAGTGCCCTAAACAGCGCAGTAACCTACGAGCAGTACTTC.

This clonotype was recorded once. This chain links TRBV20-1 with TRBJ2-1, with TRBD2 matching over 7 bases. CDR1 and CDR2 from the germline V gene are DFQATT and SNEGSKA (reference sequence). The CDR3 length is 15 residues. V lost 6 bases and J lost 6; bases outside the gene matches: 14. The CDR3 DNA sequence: TGCAGTGCCCAGAAGATACTAGCGCCCCCCAATGAGCAGTTCTTC. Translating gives CSAQKILAPPNEQFF.

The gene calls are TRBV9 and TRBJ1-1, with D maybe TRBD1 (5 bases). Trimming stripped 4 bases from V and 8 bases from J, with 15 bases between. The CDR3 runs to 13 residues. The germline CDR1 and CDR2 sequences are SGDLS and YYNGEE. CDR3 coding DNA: TGTGCCAGCAGCAGAAGGGGCTTACGGGAAGCTTTCTTT. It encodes CASSRRGLREAFF.